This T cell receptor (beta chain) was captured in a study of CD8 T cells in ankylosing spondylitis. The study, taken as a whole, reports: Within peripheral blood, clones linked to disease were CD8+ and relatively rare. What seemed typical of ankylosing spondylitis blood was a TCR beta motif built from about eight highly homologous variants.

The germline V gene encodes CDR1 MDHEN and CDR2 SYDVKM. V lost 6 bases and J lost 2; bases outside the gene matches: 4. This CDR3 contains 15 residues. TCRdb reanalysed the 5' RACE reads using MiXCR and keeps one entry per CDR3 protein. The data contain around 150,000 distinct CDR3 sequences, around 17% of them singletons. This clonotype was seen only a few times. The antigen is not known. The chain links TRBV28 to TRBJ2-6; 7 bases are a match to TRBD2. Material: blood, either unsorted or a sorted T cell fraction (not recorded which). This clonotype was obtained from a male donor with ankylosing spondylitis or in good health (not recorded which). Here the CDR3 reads CASRTSGAGANVLTF. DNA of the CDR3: TGTGCCAGCAGGACCAGCGGGGCTGGGGCCAACGTCCTGACTTTC.